This TCR beta chain is from a study of early T cells in non-severe SARS-CoV-2 infection. Across the whole study: Unpaired chains resulted from sequencing bulk RNA of unsorted whole blood. The study, taken as a whole, reports: VDJdb matching favored anti-spike CD8 responses, missing private and CD4 specificities.

The CDR3 spans 15 residues. The V gene lost 2 bases and the J gene lost 4 bases, with 12 bases spanning the gap. Per the germline V gene, CDR1 is SGHNT and CDR2 is YYREEE (reference sequence). This clonotype was detected a few times. What it binds is not known. Unique molecular identifiers were affixed to single, distinct cDNA molecules. TCRdb itself ran the 5' RACE reads through MiXCR, one entry per CDR3 protein. The sample carries roughly 55,000 distinct CDR3 sequences, 15% recorded once. This sequence joins TRBV5-4 and TRBJ2-2; D gene ambiguous. This sequence originates from an adult who was a healthcare worker with PCR-confirmed SARS-CoV-2 infection or an uninfected control (not recorded which). Sequencing was performed on whole blood, taken at baseline. The CDR3 nucleotides are TGTGCCAGCAGCTTCTCCGTTTTAGGCACCGGGGAGCTGTTTTTT. It is translated as CASSFSVLGTGELFF.